The rows below give T cell receptor beta chains drawn from one sample of a study of blood T cell repertoires in COVID-19. The repertoire was sequenced with immunoSEQ multiplex PCR; TCRdb's copy has only in-frame clones and lacks some. The sample lists roughly 86,000 clones; around 91% were seen once. What was sequenced was peripheral blood. Every receptor here comes from a woman in her forties or fifties in a cohort sampled during active COVID-19. Both conserved end residues are part of each CDR3. Fields, in order: V gene, J gene, clone size, D gene, CDR3 protein, CDR3 DNA. D genes are given only for firm matches. A clone size is listed for some rows: how often the clone was seen (once, few, many), or a class if it is expanded.

v_gene: TRBV6-5
j_gene: TRBJ2-1
abundance: .
d_gene: .
CDR3aa: CASSRQDLGNEQFF
CDR3nt: TGTGCCAGCTCCCGACAGGACTTAGGCAATGAGCAGTTCTTC

v_gene: TRBV6-6
j_gene: TRBJ1-4
abundance: .
d_gene: .
CDR3aa: CASSLGPLMGGRNEKLFF
CDR3nt: TGTGCCAGCAGTCTAGGACCGTTAATGGGGGGAAGGAATGAAAAACTGTTTTTT

v_gene: TRBV9
j_gene: TRBJ2-1
abundance: .
d_gene: .
CDR3aa: CASSVGVFQNNEQFF
CDR3nt: TGTGCCAGCAGCGTAGGAGTCTTCCAAAACAATGAGCAGTTCTTC

v_gene: TRBV12-3/TRBV12-4
j_gene: TRBJ2-5
abundance: .
d_gene: .
CDR3aa: CASSGDTQETQYF
CDR3nt: TGTGCCAGCAGTGGGGACACCCAAGAGACCCAGTACTTC

v_gene: TRBV28
j_gene: TRBJ1-3
abundance: .
d_gene: .
CDR3aa: CASSLSSGGSSGNTIYF
CDR3nt: TGTGCCAGCAGTTTATCGTCTGGCGGGAGCTCTGGAAACACCATATATTTT

v_gene: TRBV5-1
j_gene: TRBJ2-3
abundance: .
d_gene: TRBD2
CDR3aa: CASSPSGSVTDTQYF
CDR3nt: TGCGCCAGCAGCCCGAGCGGGAGCGTCACAGATACGCAGTATTTT

v_gene: TRBV15
j_gene: TRBJ1-1
abundance: .
d_gene: TRBD1
CDR3aa: CATSDQGATEAFF
CDR3nt: TGTGCCACCAGCGACCAGGGGGCCACTGAAGCTTTCTTT

v_gene: TRBV5-1
j_gene: TRBJ2-7
abundance: .
d_gene: TRBD1
CDR3aa: CASSPLDREGEQYF
CDR3nt: TGCGCCAGCAGCCCGTTGGACAGGGAAGGCGAGCAGTACTTC

v_gene: TRBV11-2
j_gene: TRBJ2-3
abundance: .
d_gene: TRBD2
CDR3aa: CASSLDLAGVFVNTQYF
CDR3nt: TGTGCCAGCAGCTTAGACCTAGCGGGAGTCTTTGTGAATACGCAGTATTTT

v_gene: TRBV9
j_gene: TRBJ2-1
abundance: .
d_gene: .
CDR3aa: CASSALAPSSYNEQFF
CDR3nt: TGTGCCAGCAGCGCCTTAGCCCCGAGCTCCTACAATGAGCAGTTCTTC

v_gene: TRBV2
j_gene: TRBJ1-1
abundance: .
d_gene: .
CDR3aa: CASRSRQPDMNTEAFF
CDR3nt: TGTGCCAGCAGGAGTAGACAGCCAGACATGAACACTGAAGCTTTCTTT

v_gene: TRBV28
j_gene: TRBJ1-2
abundance: .
d_gene: TRBD1
CDR3aa: CASSYSRQGDGYTF
CDR3nt: TGTGCCAGCAGTTACTCAAGACAGGGGGATGGCTACACCTTC

v_gene: TRBV4-1
j_gene: TRBJ2-7
abundance: .
d_gene: .
CDR3aa: CASSQVVGYEQYF
CDR3nt: TGCGCCAGCAGCCAAGTCGTCGGGTACGAGCAGTACTTC

v_gene: TRBV30
j_gene: TRBJ2-7
abundance: .
d_gene: TRBD1
CDR3aa: CAWNLDRGPGEQYF
CDR3nt: TGTGCCTGGAATCTCGACAGGGGGCCGGGAGAGCAGTACTTC

v_gene: TRBV7-9
j_gene: TRBJ1-6
abundance: .
d_gene: TRBD1
CDR3aa: CASSPDRVNSPLHF
CDR3nt: TGTGCCAGCAGCCCGGACAGGGTCAACTCACCCCTCCACTTT

v_gene: TRBV2
j_gene: TRBJ1-4
abundance: .
d_gene: .
CDR3aa: CASRQEGEGLFF
CDR3nt: TGTGCCAGCCGACAAGAGGGGGAAGGTCTGTTTTTT

v_gene: TRBV28
j_gene: TRBJ1-4
abundance: .
d_gene: .
CDR3aa: CASSLRHRRGEKLFF
CDR3nt: TGTGCCAGCAGTTTGAGGCACCGGAGGGGAGAAAAACTGTTTTTT

v_gene: TRBV5-1
j_gene: TRBJ2-7
abundance: once
d_gene: .
CDR3aa: CASSLVAGASYEQYF
CDR3nt: TGCGCCAGCAGCTTGGTGGCGGGGGCGTCCTACGAGCAGTACTTC

v_gene: TRBV2
j_gene: TRBJ2-5
abundance: .
d_gene: .
CDR3aa: CASSEQGQETQYF
CDR3nt: TGTGCCAGCAGTGAACAGGGACAAGAGACCCAGTACTTC

v_gene: TRBV5-1
j_gene: TRBJ1-1
abundance: .
d_gene: .
CDR3aa: CASSWRGTSMNTEAFF
CDR3nt: TGCGCCAGCAGCTGGAGGGGAACCAGCATGAACACTGAAGCTTTCTTT

v_gene: TRBV2
j_gene: TRBJ1-4
abundance: .
d_gene: TRBD1
CDR3aa: CASSESTGVNEKLFF
CDR3nt: TGTGCCAGCAGTGAAAGTACAGGGGTTAATGAAAAACTGTTTTTT

v_gene: TRBV6-5
j_gene: TRBJ2-2
abundance: once
d_gene: .
CDR3aa: CASTVGLTGELFF
CDR3nt: TGTGCCAGCACCGTGGGGCTCACCGGGGAGCTGTTTTTT

v_gene: TRBV5-1
j_gene: TRBJ2-1
abundance: .
d_gene: TRBD2
CDR3aa: CASSLEAGAHNEQFF
CDR3nt: TGCGCCAGCAGCTTGGAAGCGGGAGCTCACAATGAGCAGTTCTTC

v_gene: TRBV10-3
j_gene: TRBJ2-1
abundance: .
d_gene: TRBD2
CDR3aa: CAIRATSGTSYNEQFF
CDR3nt: TGTGCCATCAGGGCCACGAGCGGGACCTCCTACAATGAGCAGTTCTTC

v_gene: TRBV5-1
j_gene: TRBJ2-7
abundance: .
d_gene: TRBD2
CDR3aa: CASSPLTSGILHEQYF
CDR3nt: TGCGCCAGCAGCCCCCTGACTAGCGGGATTTTACACGAGCAGTACTTC

v_gene: TRBV5-6
j_gene: TRBJ1-2
abundance: .
d_gene: .
CDR3aa: CASSLGRVAYGYTF
CDR3nt: TGTGCCAGCAGCTTGGGCAGGGTGGCCTATGGCTACACCTTC

v_gene: TRBV2
j_gene: TRBJ2-1
abundance: .
d_gene: TRBD2
CDR3aa: CASYGVASGNIDGEQFF
CDR3nt: TGTGCCAGCTATGGGGTTGCTAGCGGCAATATCGACGGTGAGCAGTTCTTC

v_gene: TRBV19
j_gene: TRBJ1-3
abundance: .
d_gene: TRBD1
CDR3aa: CASRRTGPSSGNTIYF
CDR3nt: TGTGCCAGTAGAAGGACAGGGCCCAGCTCTGGAAACACCATATATTTT

v_gene: TRBV18
j_gene: TRBJ1-5
abundance: .
d_gene: .
CDR3aa: CASSLQLRCNRAVSRPNSNQPQHF
CDR3nt: TGTGCCAGCTCACTTCAATTGAGGTGTAACAGGGCCGTGAGTCGTCCGAATAGCAATCAGCCCCAGCATTTT

v_gene: TRBV30
j_gene: TRBJ1-1
abundance: .
d_gene: .
CDR3aa: CAWSRRNRAFF
CDR3nt: TGTGCCTGGTCCAGGAGGAACCGAGCTTTCTTT

v_gene: TRBV6-5
j_gene: TRBJ1-1
abundance: .
d_gene: .
CDR3aa: CASTGRRLGNTEAFF
CDR3nt: TGTGCCAGCACCGGTCGACGGTTGGGCAACACTGAAGCTTTCTTT

v_gene: TRBV6-5
j_gene: TRBJ2-3
abundance: .
d_gene: .
CDR3aa: CASSPPGVPTDTQYF
CDR3nt: TGTGCCAGCAGTCCCCCCGGGGTACCCACAGATACGCAGTATTTT

v_gene: TRBV6-5
j_gene: TRBJ2-7
abundance: .
d_gene: TRBD1
CDR3aa: CASSLGQGSEQYF
CDR3nt: TGTGCCAGCAGTCTAGGACAGGGTAGCGAGCAGTACTTC

v_gene: TRBV4-1
j_gene: TRBJ1-2
abundance: once
d_gene: TRBD1
CDR3aa: CASSQGMDRVNHYGYTF
CDR3nt: TGCGCCAGCAGCCAAGGGATGGACAGGGTTAATCACTATGGCTACACCTTC